This T cell receptor (beta chain) was recovered during a study of CD8+CD57+ T cells in acquired aplastic anemia. About the research overall: DNA from sorted CD4+ and CD8+ cells averaged about 3.2 ug. Study results and caveats: No significant patient-versus-control difference appeared in CD8+ Simpson's diversity. Sharing between patients and controls was observed for twenty-nine CD8+ CDR3 sequences.

V shed 8 bases and J 9 bases; nucleotides not matched to a gene: 10. The germline V gene encodes CDR1 KGHDR and CDR2 SFDVKD. The CDR3 length is 14 residues. Sequencing involved patients with CD8+CD57+ cell expansion previously shown by flow cytometry. There was no therapy given to any patient before the blood sampling took place. The TCR beta profiling, which covered VDJ combination and CDR3 sequence, was carried out using genomic DNA as the template. TCRdb passed the reads through MiXCR, listing each CDR3 protein once. In the table there are 100,000 to 150,000 distinct CDR3 sequences, about 40% of which are singletons. This clonotype was observed a single time. Its antigen is undetermined.

The sequenced sample was sorted CD4+, CD8+, or CD8+CD57+ T cells (not recorded which) from PBMCs. This sequence joins TRBV24-1 and TRBJ2-1; 9 positions agree with TRBD2. This TCR derives from a human donor with aplastic anemia. The CDR3 is CATTGTSIETEQFF. In nucleotides, the CDR3 is TGTGCCACCACCGGGACTAGCATCGAGACTGAGCAGTTCTTC.